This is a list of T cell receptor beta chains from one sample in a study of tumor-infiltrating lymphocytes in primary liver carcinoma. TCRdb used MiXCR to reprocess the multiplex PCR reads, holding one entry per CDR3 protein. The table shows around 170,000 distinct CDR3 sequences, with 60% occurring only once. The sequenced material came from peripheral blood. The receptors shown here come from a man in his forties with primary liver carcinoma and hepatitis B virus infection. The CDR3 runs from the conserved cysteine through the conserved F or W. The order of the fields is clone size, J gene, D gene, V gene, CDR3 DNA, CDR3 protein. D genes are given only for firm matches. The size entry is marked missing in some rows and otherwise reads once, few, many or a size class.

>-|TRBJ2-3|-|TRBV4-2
TGTGCCAGCAGCCAAGTGGCCGTTAGCACAGATACGCATTATTTT
CASSQVAVSTDTHYF
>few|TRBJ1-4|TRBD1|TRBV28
TGTGCCAGCAGTTTCACGGACAGGGAACAAGAAAAACTGTTTTTT
CASSFTDREQEKLFF
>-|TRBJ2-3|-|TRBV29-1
TGCATCGTTATTCAAGATACTCAGTATTTT
CIVIQDTQYF
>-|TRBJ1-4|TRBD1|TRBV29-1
TGCAGCGTCGAGGCTTGGGACAGGGGTCAAAAACTGTTTTTT
CSVEAWDRGQKLFF
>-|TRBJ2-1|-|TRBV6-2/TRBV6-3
TGTGCCAGCCACAGTTCCTACAACGAGCAGTTCTTC
CASHSSYNEQFF
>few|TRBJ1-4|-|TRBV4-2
TGTGCCAGCAGCCAATCGGGGGGTGATGAAAAACTGTTTTTT
CASSQSGGDEKLFF
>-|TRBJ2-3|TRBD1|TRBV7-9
TGTGCCAGCAGCGGGAGGACAGGGGATTATACGCAGTATTTT
CASSGRTGDYTQYF
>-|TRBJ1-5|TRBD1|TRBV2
TGTGCCAGCAGTGAACCCAGGGGGGGCAATCAGCCCCAGCATTTT
CASSEPRGGNQPQHF
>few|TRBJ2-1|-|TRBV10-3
TGTGCCATCAGCTCCGAGTTCAGATACAATGAGCAGTTCTTC
CAISSEFRYNEQFF
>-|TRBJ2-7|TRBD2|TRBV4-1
TGCGCCAGCAGCCAATCTCTAGCGGAAAACTACGAGCAGTACTTC
CASSQSLAENYEQYF
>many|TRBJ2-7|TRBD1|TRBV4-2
TGTGCCAGCAGCCAAGATCTGGGGACAGGGGGCAGCGAGCAGTACTTC
CASSQDLGTGGSEQYF
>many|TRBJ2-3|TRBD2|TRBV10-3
TGTGCCATCAGTGATCCCGCGAGGCGGGAGGGCACCCAGTATTTT
CAISDPARREGTQYF
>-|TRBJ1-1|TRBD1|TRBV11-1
TGTGCCAGCAGCTGGCCTAGTGGGACAGGGGATACTGGAGCTTTCTTT
CASSWPSGTGDTGAFF
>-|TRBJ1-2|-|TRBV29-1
TGCAGCGTTGGCCCTCGGGCCCTCTATGGCTACACCTTC
CSVGPRALYGYTF
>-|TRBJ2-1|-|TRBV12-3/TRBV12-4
TGTGCCAGTAGTTTCAGGGAAGCGGTCACGACGGAGGGGTTATCCAGGCCGTTCTTC
CASSFREAVTTEGLSRPFF
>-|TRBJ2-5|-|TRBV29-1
TGCAGCGTCTTAACGCGGTCACTAGAGGTTGGAGGGGAGACCCAGTACTTC
CSVLTRSLEVGGETQYF
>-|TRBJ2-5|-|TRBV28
TGTGCCAGCAGTTTAAACAGAGAGACCCAGTACTTC
CASSLNRETQYF
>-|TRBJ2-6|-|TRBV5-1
TGCGCCAGCAGCTTGTTGGGTCACTCTGGGGCCAACGTCCTGACTTTC
CASSLLGHSGANVLTF
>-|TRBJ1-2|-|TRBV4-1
TGCGCCAGCAGCCATCCTAACAGGATGACTATCTATGGCTACACCTTC
CASSHPNRMTIYGYTF
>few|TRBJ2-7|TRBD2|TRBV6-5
TGTGCCAGCAGTTACTCGTTTGCTAGCGGCATTTACGAGCAGTACTTC
CASSYSFASGIYEQYF
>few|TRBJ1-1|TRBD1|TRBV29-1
TGCAGCGCCCGACAGGGGTTGAACACTGAAGCTTTCTTT
CSARQGLNTEAFF
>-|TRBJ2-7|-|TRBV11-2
TGTGCCAGCAGCTTAGATCTTTACGTGCAGTACTTC
CASSLDLYVQYF
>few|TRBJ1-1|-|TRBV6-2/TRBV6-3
TGTGCCAGCAGCTGGTCTGCTGAAGCTTTCTTT
CASSWSAEAFF
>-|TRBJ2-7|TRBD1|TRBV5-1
TGCGCCAGCAGCGCCTATCACAGGGGGCATCACTACGAGCAGTACTTC
CASSAYHRGHHYEQYF
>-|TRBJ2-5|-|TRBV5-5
TGTGCCAGCAGCCTCGTGGCCCTCACCCAAGAGACCCAGTACTTC
CASSLVALTQETQYF
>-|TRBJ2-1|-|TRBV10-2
TGCGCCAGCAGCGTTGGACTAAAACGGAATGAGCAGTTCTTC
CASSVGLKRNEQFF
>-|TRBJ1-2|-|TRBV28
TGTGCCAGCAGTTTACAGGCCCCTGAGGAAGGCTACACCTTC
CASSLQAPEEGYTF
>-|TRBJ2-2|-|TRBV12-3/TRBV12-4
TGTGCCAGCAGTTTGGCGGGACAGAACACCGGGGAGCTGTTTTTT
CASSLAGQNTGELFF
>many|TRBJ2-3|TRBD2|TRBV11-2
TGTGCCAGCAGCTTTGGTTCGAGCGGGAAAAGCACAGATACGCAGTATTTT
CASSFGSSGKSTDTQYF
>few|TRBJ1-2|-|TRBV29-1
TGCAGCGTTGCTAAGCCCAACTATGGCTACACCTTC
CSVAKPNYGYTF
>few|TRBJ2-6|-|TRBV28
TGTGCCAGCAAAGGCGGGACGGGTAAAAGGGGGGCCAACGTCCTGACTTTC
CASKGGTGKRGANVLTF
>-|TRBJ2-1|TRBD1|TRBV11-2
TGTGCCAGCAGACGAAGGGGGCGTTGGGACACCCCATACAATGAGCAGTTCTTC
CASRRRGRWDTPYNEQFF
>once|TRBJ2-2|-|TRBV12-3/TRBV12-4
TGTGCCAGCAGTTTACAGGTTACGAGCACCGGGGAGCTGTTTTTT
CASSLQVTSTGELFF
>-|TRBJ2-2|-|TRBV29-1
TGCAGTGCTAGAGAGATGACAGCCGCCGGGGAGCTGTTTTTT
CSAREMTAAGELFF
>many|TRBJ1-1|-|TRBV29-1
TGCAGCGCTGGCGGGGGGAATGAAGCTTTCTTT
CSAGGGNEAFF
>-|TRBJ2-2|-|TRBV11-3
TGTGCCAGCAGCCCTTACGGCATGGAGCTGTTTTTT
CASSPYGMELFF
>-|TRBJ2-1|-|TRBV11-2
TGTGCCAGCACCTTTAGGGTTAGGCTAGGGACATCGTCCTATAATGAGCAGTTCTTC
CASTFRVRLGTSSYNEQFF